The 17 T cell receptor beta chains presented below share a single source sample, sequenced in a study of control samples from healthy donors and cancer patients. Sequencing used immunoSEQ multiplex PCR; TCRdb keeps in-frame clones, though not all of them. The repertoire holds approximately 120,000 clones, less than 95% seen once, with under 4.5% in the top ten. The sequenced sample was blood. These TCRs come from a human donor in good health. The donor label of this sample is uncertain.

The V call is TRBV2, the J call TRBJ2-7, with D tentatively TRBD1 (5 bases). The V gene lost 3 bases and the J gene lost 1 base, with 10 bases spanning the gap. The germline V gene has CDR1 SNHLY and CDR2 FYNNEI. The CDR3 runs to 14 residues. This CDR3 is CASSEGLLSYEQYF. CDR3 nucleotide sequence: TGTGCCAGCAGTGAGGGGCTTCTTTCCTACGAGCAGTACTTC.

The V call is TRBV6-5, the J call TRBJ2-5, with 7 positions matching TRBD2. Per germline, CDR1 MNHEY and CDR2 SVGAGI. Trimming removed 6 bases from V and 5 bases from J; junction bases left unmatched: 12. The CDR3 consists of 15 residues. CDR3 sequence reads: CASRERAGLRETQYF. CDR3 coding DNA: TGTGCCAGCAGAGAGAGAGCGGGACTGAGGGAGACCCAGTACTTC.

The chain employs TRBV18 and TRBJ1-1; TRBD1 aligns across 7 bases. Germline values: CDR1 KGHSH, CDR2 LQKENI. The CDR3 spans 17 residues. Trimming cost V 4 bases and J 3 bases; bases outside gene matches: 14. CDR3 residues: CASSLSMTGSRDTEAFF. The CDR3 region has the DNA TGTGCCAGCTCACTCTCAATGACAGGGAGTCGAGACACTGAAGCTTTCTTT.

The chain couples TRBV27 to TRBJ1-1, with TRBD1 as a possible D gene (6 bases). Trimming left V 6 bases short and J 8 bases short, with 13 bases between. CDR3 length equals 12 residues. Per the germline V gene, CDR1 is MNHEY and CDR2 is SMNVEV (reference sequence). CDR3: CASSLPGTEAFF. In DNA form, the CDR3 reads TGTGCCAGCAGCCTGCCCGGGACAGAAGCTTTCTTT.

J is TRBJ2-2 and V is TRBV19; 8 nucleotides align to TRBD1. With 10 bases clipped from V and 2 bases from J, the junction kept 9 bases outside the gene matches. The CDR3 runs 15 residues. CDR1 is LNHDA and CDR2 is SQIVND in the germline V gene (reference sequence). CDR3 sequence reads: CATRLGQGNTGELFF. The CDR3 nucleotides are TGTGCCACCCGGCTAGGACAGGGCAACACCGGGGAGCTGTTTTTT. The entire variable domain, with the rest obtained from reference TRBV19 and TRBJ2-2, is as follows: DGGITQSPKYLFRKEGQNVTLSCEQNLNHDAMYWYRQDPGQGLRLIYYSQIVNDFQKGDIAEGYSVSREKKESFPLTVTSAQKNPTAFYLCATRLGQGNTGELFFGEGSRLTVL.

The gene calls are TRBV12-3 or TRBV12-4 and TRBJ2-3; the D gene is possibly TRBD2 (6 bases). The CDR3 runs 11 residues. V was shortened by 6 bases and J by 9 bases, with 10 bases between the two germline ends. The DNA for the CDR3 is TGTGCCAGCAGCGGGAGCAAGACGCAGTATTTT. It yields the protein CASSGSKTQYF.

This chain links TRBV28 with TRBJ2-1, with D hard to call. V lost 9 bases to trimming and J lost 3 bases, with 15 bases between them. Looked up from germline, CDR1 is MDHEN and CDR2 is SYDVKM. CDR3 size: 14 residues. The CDR3 nucleotides are TGTGCCAGTGGCGACTCCCTCTTCTACAATGAGCAGTTCTTC. It yields the protein CASGDSLFYNEQFF.

CDR3 in amino acids: CSVQAPTQETQYF. In nucleotides, the CDR3 is TGCAGCGTACAGGCGCCAACCCAAGAGACCCAGTACTTC. This chain connects TRBV29-1 to TRBJ2-5; tentatively, D is TRBD1 (5 bases). V was cut by 6 bases and J by 1 base, with 12 bases left in between. This CDR3 region has 13 residues. From germline, CDR1 is SQVTM and CDR2 ANQGSEA.

The V gene is TRBV7-7, the J gene TRBJ2-1, with D maybe TRBD2 (5 bases). The CDR3 loop spans 13 amino acids. Germline V gives CDR1 SSHAT, CDR2 FNYEAQ (reference sequence). The ends were cut back, 4 bases at V and 5 bases at J, with 9 bases in the middle. The CDR3 here is CASSSGNDNEQFF. The CDR3 DNA follows: TGTGCCAGCAGCTCGGGGAACGACAATGAGCAGTTCTTC.

The V and J genes are TRBV12-5 and TRBJ2-3; 7 nucleotides match TRBD1. The CDR3 is 16 residues long. CDR1 is LGHNT, CDR2 FRNRAP, per germline. Trimming removed 2 bases from V and 6 bases from J; junction bases left unmatched: 11. In nucleotides, the CDR3 is TGTGCTAGTGGTTTGCCCGCCGGGACAGTAGAGGATACGCAGTATTTT. It encodes CASGLPAGTVEDTQYF.

The chain is built from TRBV6-5 and TRBJ2-7; 10 bases are a match to TRBD1. The V gene's germline CDR1 is MNHEY and CDR2 SVGAGI. This CDR3 is 15 amino acids long. With 2 bases clipped from V and 2 bases from J, the junction kept 3 bases outside the gene matches. The CDR3 DNA reads TGTGCCAGCAGTTACCGGGACAGGGGAACCTACGAGCAGTACTTC. Translation gives CASSYRDRGTYEQYF.

V gene TRBV7-9 combines with J gene TRBJ2-5, with D possibly TRBD2 on 6 matching bases. The CDR3 is made up of 13 amino acids. Per germline, CDR1 SEHNR and CDR2 FQNEAQ (reference sequence). Trimming removed 3 bases from V and 3 bases from J, with 8 bases in between. The CDR3 sequence: CASSFGGEETQYF. In nucleotides, the CDR3 is TGTGCCAGCAGCTTCGGAGGGGAAGAGACCCAGTACTTC. Full variable domain (rest looked up from reference TRBV7-9 and TRBJ2-5): DTGVSQNPRHKITKRGQNVTFRCDPISEHNRLYWYRQTLGQGPEFLTYFQNEAQLEKSRLLSDRFSAERPKGSFSTLEIQRTEQGDSAMYLCASSFGGEETQYFGPGTRLLVL.

The V and J genes are TRBV5-1 and TRBJ1-1; possibly TRBD1 for D (5 bases). This CDR3 has 13 residues. The V end lost 4 bases, the J end lost 7 bases, and 14 bases lay between the germline ends. Per germline, CDR1 SGHRS and CDR2 YFSETQ. The CDR3 spells CASSTVGVGEAFF. As DNA, the CDR3 is TGCGCCAGCAGCACGGTGGGGGTTGGTGAAGCTTTCTTT.

This chain joins TRBV6-2 or TRBV6-3 and TRBJ2-1, with TRBD1 matching 7 bases. V lost 4 bases and J lost 0; bases outside the gene matches: 6. The germline V gene encodes CDR1 MNHEY and CDR2 SVGEGT. The CDR3 extends over 16 amino acids. CDR3 protein: CASSWITGDSYNEQFF. CDR3 nucleotides: TGTGCCAGCAGTTGGATCACAGGGGACTCCTACAATGAGCAGTTCTTC.

The DNA for the CDR3 is TGTGCCAGCAGCGTATCGGATTCTAGCGGGGGGCATACGCAGTATTTT. It is translated as CASSVSDSSGGHTQYF. The V gene is TRBV9, the J gene TRBJ2-3, with 11 bases matching TRBD2. CDR1 and CDR2 (germline): SGDLS, YYNGEE. Losses at the gene ends were 1 base for V and 7 bases for J; bases not matched to a gene: 8. This CDR3 is 16 amino acids long.

The V call is TRBV5-1, the J call TRBJ2-3; D is uncertain. The germline V gene has CDR1 SGHRS and CDR2 YFSETQ. V lost 4 bases and J lost 6, with 21 bases in between. This CDR3 has 16 residues. This CDR3 reads CASSPSPGFSADTQYF. DNA of the CDR3: TGCGCCAGCAGCCCTTCGCCGGGTTTTAGTGCGGATACGCAGTATTTT.

V usage is TRBV30 and J usage is TRBJ2-5, with D maybe TRBD2 (6 bases). This CDR3 region has 14 residues. Trimming removed 3 bases from V and 2 bases from J, with 13 bases in between. Germline-derived CDR1 and CDR2 are GTSNPN and SVGIG (reference sequence). CDR3 protein: CAWRLWGVQETQYF. For the CDR3, the DNA is TGTGCCTGGAGGCTCTGGGGGGTACAAGAGACCCAGTACTTC.